The clone carrying this TCR beta chain was recorded a few times. What it recognizes is unknown. Using its own MiXCR run on the 5' RACE reads, TCRdb lists one record per CDR3 protein. The top ten clones hold roughly 8.9% of a sample with more than 350,000 distinct CDR3 sequences, roughly 10% of them seen once. The entry originates in a study of identical twins. The CDR3 is 15 residues long. The V and J ends lost 3 bases and 10 bases, in that order; junction bases with no gene match: 7. Germline lookup yields CDR1 LGHDT and CDR2 YNNKEL (reference sequence). Study-level points and caveats: In beta out-of-frame sequences, the excess sharing between twins was weaker.

J is TRBJ2-1 and V is TRBV3-1; 12 bases fit TRBD2. Sequenced input: naive T cells sorted from blood. This clonotype originated in a woman aged 45-65 years in good health. The CDR3 spells CASSQLGLAGPEQFF. The DNA for the CDR3 is TGTGCCAGCAGCCAGCTGGGACTAGCGGGTCCCGAGCAGTTCTTC.